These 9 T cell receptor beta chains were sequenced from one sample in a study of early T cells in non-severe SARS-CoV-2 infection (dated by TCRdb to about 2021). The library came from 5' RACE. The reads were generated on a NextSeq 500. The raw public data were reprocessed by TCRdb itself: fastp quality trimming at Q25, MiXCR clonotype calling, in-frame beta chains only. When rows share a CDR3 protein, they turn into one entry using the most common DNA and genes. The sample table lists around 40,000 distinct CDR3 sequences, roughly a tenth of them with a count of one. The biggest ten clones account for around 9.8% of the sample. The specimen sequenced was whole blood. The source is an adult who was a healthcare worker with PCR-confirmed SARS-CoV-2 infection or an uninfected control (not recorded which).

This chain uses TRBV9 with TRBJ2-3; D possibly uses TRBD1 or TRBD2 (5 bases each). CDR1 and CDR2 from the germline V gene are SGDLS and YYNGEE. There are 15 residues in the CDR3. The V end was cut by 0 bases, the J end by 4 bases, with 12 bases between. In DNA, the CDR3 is TGTGCCAGCAGCGTAGGGCCTCTGGGGGCAGATACGCAGTATTTT. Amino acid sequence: CASSVGPLGADTQYF.

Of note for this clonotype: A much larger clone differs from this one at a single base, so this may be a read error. This CDR3 is CASSPLGPNERLFF. The CDR3, as DNA: TGTGCCAGCAGCCCCCTTGGCCCTAATGAAAGACTGTTTTTT. The chain couples TRBV7-9 to TRBJ1-4; no firm D call. Germline CDR1 and CDR2: SEHNR and FQNEAQ (reference sequence). CDR3 length: 14 residues.

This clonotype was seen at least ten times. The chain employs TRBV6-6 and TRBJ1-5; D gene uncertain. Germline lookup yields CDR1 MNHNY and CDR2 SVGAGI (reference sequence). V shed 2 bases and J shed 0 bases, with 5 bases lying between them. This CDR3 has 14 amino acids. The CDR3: CASSYALSNQPQHF. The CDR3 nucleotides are TGTGCCAGCAGTTACGCCCTTAGCAATCAGCCCCAGCATTTT.

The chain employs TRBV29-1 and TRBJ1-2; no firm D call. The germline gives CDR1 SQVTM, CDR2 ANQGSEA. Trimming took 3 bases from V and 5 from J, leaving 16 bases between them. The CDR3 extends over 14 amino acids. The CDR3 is CSVDSPGPGYGYTF. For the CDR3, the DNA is TGCAGCGTTGATTCCCCGGGCCCCGGTTATGGCTACACCTTC. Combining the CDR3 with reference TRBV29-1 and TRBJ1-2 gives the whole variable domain SAVISQKPSRDICQRGTSLTIQCQVDSQVTMMFWYRQQPGQSLTLIATANQGSEATYESGFVIDKFPISRPNLTFSTLTVSNMSPEDSSIYLCSVDSPGPGYGYTFGSGTRLTVV.

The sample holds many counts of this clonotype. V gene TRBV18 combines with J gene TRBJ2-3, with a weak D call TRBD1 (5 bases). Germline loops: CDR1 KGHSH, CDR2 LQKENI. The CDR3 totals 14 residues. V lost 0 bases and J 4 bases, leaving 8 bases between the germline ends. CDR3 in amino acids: CASSPPDSSDTQYF. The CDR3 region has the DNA TGTGCCAGCTCACCACCCGACAGTTCAGATACGCAGTATTTT.

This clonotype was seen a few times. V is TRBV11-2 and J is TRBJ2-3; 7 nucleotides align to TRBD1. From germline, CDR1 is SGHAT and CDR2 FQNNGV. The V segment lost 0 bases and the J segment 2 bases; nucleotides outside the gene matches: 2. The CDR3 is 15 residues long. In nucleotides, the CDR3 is TGTGCCAGCAGCTTAGAGACAGGGTCCACAGATACGCAGTATTTT. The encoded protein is CASSLETGSTDTQYF.

CDR3 residues: CASSQNGKLTDTQYF. The CDR3 DNA reads TGTGCCAGCAGTCAGAACGGAAAGCTCACAGATACGCAGTATTTT. The J gene is TRBJ2-3, the V gene TRBV7-3; D gene unclear. CDR1 and CDR2 (germline): SGHTA, FQGTGA. This CDR3 has 15 amino acids. Trimming removed 6 bases at V and 2 bases at J, with 15 bases between.

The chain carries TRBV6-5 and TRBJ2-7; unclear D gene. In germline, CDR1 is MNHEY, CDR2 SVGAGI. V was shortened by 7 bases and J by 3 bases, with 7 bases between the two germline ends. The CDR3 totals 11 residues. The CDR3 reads CASKNYYEQYF. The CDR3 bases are TGTGCCAGCAAGAATTACTACGAGCAGTACTTC.

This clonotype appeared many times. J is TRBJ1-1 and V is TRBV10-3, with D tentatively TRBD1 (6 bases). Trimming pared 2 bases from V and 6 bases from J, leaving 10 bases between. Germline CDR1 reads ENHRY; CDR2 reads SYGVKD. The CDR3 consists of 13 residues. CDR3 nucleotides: TGTGCCATCAGTGAGAGGACAGCCTCTGAAGCTTTCTTT. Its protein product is CAISERTASEAFF.